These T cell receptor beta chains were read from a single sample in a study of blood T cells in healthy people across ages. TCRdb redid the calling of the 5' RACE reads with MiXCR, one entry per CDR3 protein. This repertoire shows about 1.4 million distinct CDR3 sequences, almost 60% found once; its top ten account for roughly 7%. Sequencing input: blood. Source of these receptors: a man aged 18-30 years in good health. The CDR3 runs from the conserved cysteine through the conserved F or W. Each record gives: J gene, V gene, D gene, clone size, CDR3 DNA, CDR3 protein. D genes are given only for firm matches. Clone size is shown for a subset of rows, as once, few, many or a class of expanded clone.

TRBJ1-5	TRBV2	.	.	TGTGCCAGCAGTGAGTTGACGATTAATCAGCCCCAGCATTTT	CASSELTINQPQHF
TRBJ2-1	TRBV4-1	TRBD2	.	TGCGCCAGCAGCCAGCCTAGCGGGAGAGATGAGCAGTTCTTC	CASSQPSGRDEQFF
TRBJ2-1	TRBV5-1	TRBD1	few	TGCGCCAGCAGCGGCCGGGACAGGGGCGTCAATGAGCAGTTCTTC	CASSGRDRGVNEQFF
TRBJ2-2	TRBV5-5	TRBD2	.	TGTGCCAGCAGCTTAGCGGGGGGGCAGGGCACCGAGCTGTTTTTT	CASSLAGGQGTELFF
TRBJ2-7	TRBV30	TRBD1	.	TGTGCCTGGGACCGGGACAGGGGGTCCTACGAGCAGTACTTC	CAWDRDRGSYEQYF
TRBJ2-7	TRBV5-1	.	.	TGCGCCAGCAAAAAAGACCCAGGTGGGGCCTACGAGCAGTACTTC	CASKKDPGGAYEQYF
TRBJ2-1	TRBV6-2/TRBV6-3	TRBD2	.	TGTGCCAGCAGCCCGGGGGCTAGCGGGGGAAACAATGAGCAGTTCTTC	CASSPGASGGNNEQFF
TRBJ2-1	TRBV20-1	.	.	TGCAGTGCTAGGGGGGGACCGACAGGGTGGAATGAGCAGTTCTTC	CSARGGPTGWNEQFF
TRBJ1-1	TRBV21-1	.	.	TGTGCCAGCAGCTCCCGGGGACCGGGACAGGGGAATTCTGAAGCTTTCTTT	CASSSRGPGQGNSEAFF
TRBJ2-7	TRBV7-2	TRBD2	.	TGTGCCAGCAGCTGGGGACTAGCGGGATCAGGATACGAGCAGTACTTC	CASSWGLAGSGYEQYF
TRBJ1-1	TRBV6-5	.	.	TGTGCCAGCCGAACGTCTTGGCCAAGTCCTGAAGCTTTCTTT	CASRTSWPSPEAFF
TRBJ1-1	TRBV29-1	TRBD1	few	TGCAGCGCGGGGACAGGGGGTGAAGCTTTCTTT	CSAGTGGEAFF
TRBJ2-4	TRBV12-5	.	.	TGTGCTAGTGGTCCCTTTGGGGAGAACATTCAGTACTTC	CASGPFGENIQYF
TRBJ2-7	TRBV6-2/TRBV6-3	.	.	TGTGCCAGCAGTTTAAGGAGCACGATCCGGGAGCAGTACTTC	CASSLRSTIREQYF
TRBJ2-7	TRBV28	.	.	TGTGCCAGCACCTCGACCGGGACACCGACCTACGAGCAGTACTTC	CASTSTGTPTYEQYF
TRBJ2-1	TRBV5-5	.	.	TGTGCCAGCAGCTTGGCCGGGGGGGCGTCAGGGGGGAATGAGCAGTTCTTC	CASSLAGGASGGNEQFF
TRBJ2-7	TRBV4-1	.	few	TGCGCCAGCAGCCAAGTGGGCGGTAACGAGCAGTACTTC	CASSQVGGNEQYF
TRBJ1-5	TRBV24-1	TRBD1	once	TGTGCCACCAGTGACTGGACAGGGGGCGTCCAATACTATAGCAATCAGCCCCAGCATTTT	CATSDWTGGVQYYSNQPQHF
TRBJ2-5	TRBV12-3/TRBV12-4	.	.	TGTGCCAGCAGTCGGTCCCCAGATGTAACCCAAGAGACCCAGTACTTC	CASSRSPDVTQETQYF
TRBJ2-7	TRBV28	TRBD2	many	TGTGCCAGCAGTTTGGGGCTAGCGGGACCTCCAGGCGAGCAGTACTTC	CASSLGLAGPPGEQYF
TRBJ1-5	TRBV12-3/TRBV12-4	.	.	TGTGCCAGCAGTTTAAGCGTGCTACAGGGCAATCAGCCCCAGCATTTT	CASSLSVLQGNQPQHF
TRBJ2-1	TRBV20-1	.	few	TGCAGTGCTAGATTGGGGACAATGGGCCATGAGCAGTTCTTC	CSARLGTMGHEQFF
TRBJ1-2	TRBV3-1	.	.	TGTGCCAGCAGCCCGGAACTGCGGATTGGCTACACCTTC	CASSPELRIGYTF
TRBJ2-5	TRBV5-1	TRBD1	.	TGCGCCAGCGTGACAGGGTTAGGAATCGAGACCCAGTACTTC	CASVTGLGIETQYF
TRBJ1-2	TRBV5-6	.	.	TGTGCCAGCAGCGTGCACGGAAGTTCTAACTATGGCTACACCTTC	CASSVHGSSNYGYTF
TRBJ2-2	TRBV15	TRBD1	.	TGTGCCACCAGCAGATACTCACAGGGGAAGCTGTTTTTT	CATSRYSQGKLFF
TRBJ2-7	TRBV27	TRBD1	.	TGTGCCAGCAGTCTAAAGACAGGGATCGACGAGCAGTACTTC	CASSLKTGIDEQYF
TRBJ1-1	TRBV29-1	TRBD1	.	TGCAGCGTTAGGGACAGGGTAAACACTGAAGCTTTCTTT	CSVRDRVNTEAFF
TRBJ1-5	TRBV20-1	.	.	TGCAGTGCTAGAGAACACACTCTAGGGAATCAGCCCCAGCATTTT	CSAREHTLGNQPQHF
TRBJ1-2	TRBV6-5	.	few	TGTGCCAGCAGTTTAGCAAGGCAGGGAAATTGGTATGGCTACACCTTC	CASSLARQGNWYGYTF
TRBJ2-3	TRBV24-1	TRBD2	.	TGTGCCACCAGTGATTCCTCGAGCCGGGCGGGAGGTCCAGATACGCAGTATTTT	CATSDSSSRAGGPDTQYF
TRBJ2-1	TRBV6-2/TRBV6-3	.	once	TGTGCCAGCAGTGACCGATACTACAATGAGCAGTTCTTC	CASSDRYYNEQFF
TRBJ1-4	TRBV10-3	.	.	TGTGCCACTCAACTCGACAGAAGTAGTGTAGACGAAAAACTGTTTTTT	CATQLDRSSVDEKLFF
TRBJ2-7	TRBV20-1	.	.	TGCAGTGCCCGACAGCAGTCTTCGAACGAGCAGTACTTC	CSARQQSSNEQYF
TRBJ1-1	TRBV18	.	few	TGTGCCAGCTCCCCCAGGACAGAGAACACTGAAGCTTTCTTT	CASSPRTENTEAFF
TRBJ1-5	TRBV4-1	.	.	TGCGCCAGCAGCCCTGCGCCCCTCAATAATCAGCCCCAGCATTTT	CASSPAPLNNQPQHF
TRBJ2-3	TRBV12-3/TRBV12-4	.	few	TGTGCCAGCAGTCACTCCACCGACACAGATACGCAGTATTTT	CASSHSTDTDTQYF
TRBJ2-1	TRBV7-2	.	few	TGTGCCAGCAGCTTACGAAAGACACCGATAGACAATGAGCAGTTCTTC	CASSLRKTPIDNEQFF
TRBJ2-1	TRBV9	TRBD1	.	TGTGCCAGCAGCTCACAGGGGCCTGGTGGTGAGCAGTTCTTC	CASSSQGPGGEQFF
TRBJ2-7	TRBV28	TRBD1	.	TGTGCCAGCCGTCTAGGACAGGGGACCTCCTACGAGCAGTACTTC	CASRLGQGTSYEQYF
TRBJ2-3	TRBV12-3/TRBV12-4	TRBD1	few	TGTGCCAGCAGTCCTGACAGGGGCGGTTGGGATACGCAGTATTTT	CASSPDRGGWDTQYF
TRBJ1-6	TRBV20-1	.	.	TGCAGTGCTAGGACCTCGGATTCACCCCTCCACTTT	CSARTSDSPLHF
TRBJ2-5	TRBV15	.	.	TGTGCCACCAGCAGTGGGGGTCAGGGACAAGAGACCCAGTACTTC	CATSSGGQGQETQYF
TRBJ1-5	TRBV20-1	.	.	TGCAGTGCTAGTAGTAGGGATCAGCCCCAGCATTTT	CSASSRDQPQHF
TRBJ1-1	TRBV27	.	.	TGTGCCAGCAATCCCACGGGGGAGAGGGGTGAAGCTTTCTTT	CASNPTGERGEAFF
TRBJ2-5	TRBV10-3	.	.	TGTGCCATCAGTGAGTTCGGGGAGCAAGAGACCCAGTACTTC	CAISEFGEQETQYF
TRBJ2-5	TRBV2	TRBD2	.	TGTGCCAGCAGCTCCTCCCGGGGACTAAGATGGGAGACCCAGTACTTC	CASSSSRGLRWETQYF